These T cell receptor beta chains were read from a single sample in a study of shared clonotypes between healthy human individuals. The data were produced by immunoSEQ multiplex PCR, yet TCRdb's version contains in-frame clones alone and is incomplete. The sample carries roughly 810,000 clones, about 96% recorded once. Sequencing input: naive CD8+ T cells sorted from blood. Receptors were obtained from a man younger than 40 in good health. The CDR3 runs from the conserved cysteine through the conserved F or W. A D gene is named only where the DNA matches it firmly. Not all rows give a size; the values are once, few, many and, for expanded clones, a class.

clone_size	d_call	v_call	j_call	cdr3_nt	cdr3_aa
.	TRBD1	TRBV14	TRBJ2-7	TGTGCCAGCAGCTCCCGGACAGGGACCACCTACGAGCAGTACTTC	CASSSRTGTTYEQYF
.	TRBD2	TRBV5-1	TRBJ2-3	TGCGCCAGCAGCTTGATGGGACTAGCCTTCACAGATACGCAGTATTTT	CASSLMGLAFTDTQYF
few	TRBD2	TRBV19	TRBJ2-2	TGTGCCAGTATTCGACTAGCGGGAGGGGTCGCCGGGGAGCTGTTTTTT	CASIRLAGGVAGELFF
.	.	TRBV27	TRBJ2-7	TGTGCCAGCAGTTTTGGGAGGAGCTCCTACGAGCAGTACTTC	CASSFGRSSYEQYF
.	TRBD1	TRBV11-2	TRBJ1-1	TGTGCCAGCAGCTCCTCCGGGACAGGGGGAGAAGCTTTCTTT	CASSSSGTGGEAFF
.	TRBD2	TRBV7-6	TRBJ2-7	TGTGCCAGCAGCTTATCTACGGGAGGGCCCCACGAGCAGTACTTC	CASSLSTGGPHEQYF
.	.	TRBV6-5	TRBJ2-7	TGTGCCAGCAGTCCGGGGGCTAGCGGATACGAGCAGTACTTC	CASSPGASGYEQYF
once	TRBD2	TRBV5-4	TRBJ2-3	TGTGCCAGCAGCTTTAGCGGGAGTGGGACAGATACGCAGTATTTT	CASSFSGSGTDTQYF
.	TRBD2	TRBV11-2	TRBJ2-7	TGTGCCAGCAGCTTTGGAACTAGCGGCTACGAGCAGTACTTC	CASSFGTSGYEQYF
.	.	TRBV7-6	TRBJ2-1	TGTGCCAGCAGCTTAGTGGCAGTGTCCTCCTACAATGAGCAGTTCTTC	CASSLVAVSSYNEQFF
.	TRBD2	TRBV19	TRBJ2-7	TGTGCCAGTAGTAAGTTTACTAGCGGGAGCCACGAGCAGTACTTC	CASSKFTSGSHEQYF
.	.	TRBV15	TRBJ2-7	TGTGCCACCAGCGGCGGGGGCAGCTCCTACGAGCAGTACTTC	CATSGGGSSYEQYF
.	.	TRBV29-1	TRBJ2-1	TGCAGCGTTGTAGGCTACAATGAGCAGTTCTTC	CSVVGYNEQFF
.	.	TRBV19	TRBJ2-7	TGTGCCAGTAGTACAGATAGGACTACCGACGCATTTTCCCCCTACGAGCAGTACTTC	CASSTDRTTDAFSPYEQYF
.	TRBD2	TRBV7-8	TRBJ2-1	TGTGCCAGCAGCTTAAGTTCGGGACTAGCGGGAGTACGTGAGCAGTTCTTC	CASSLSSGLAGVREQFF
.	.	TRBV6-1	TRBJ1-1	TGTGCCAGCAGTGAAGCGTGGGACTCCCTATTAAACACTGAAGCTTTCTTT	CASSEAWDSLLNTEAFF
.	TRBD1	TRBV7-2	TRBJ2-7	TGTGCCAGCAGCTTATACGTAACTGCACAGGGGACCTACGAGCAGTACTTC	CASSLYVTAQGTYEQYF
.	.	TRBV21-1	TRBJ1-1	TGTGCCATCCAGGTGCCAGGGGACGGAGTATCGCTGAACACTGAAGCTTTCTTT	CAIQVPGDGVSLNTEAFF
.	.	TRBV7-9	TRBJ2-1	TGTGCCAGCAGCTTAGTGGGCCCCTCCTACAATGAGCAGTTCTTC	CASSLVGPSYNEQFF
.	TRBD1	TRBV27	TRBJ2-7	TGTGCCAGCAGTCCGTTCCCACAGGGGGCCTTTTCTTCCTACGAGCAGTACTTC	CASSPFPQGAFSSYEQYF
.	TRBD2	TRBV4-1	TRBJ2-1	TGCGCCAGCAGCCAAGAGGTTAGCGGGAGGGCTCGGGATGAGCAGTTCTTC	CASSQEVSGRARDEQFF
.	.	TRBV10-2	TRBJ2-1	TGCGCCAGCGGGGATAGCTCCTACAATGAGCAGTTCTTC	CASGDSSYNEQFF
.	.	TRBV7-9	TRBJ2-1	TGTGCCAGCAGCTTAGCTCTAGGAGCGGATGAGCAGTTCTTC	CASSLALGADEQFF
.	TRBD1	TRBV7-6	TRBJ2-5	TGTGCCAGCAGCCGATATATAACAGGGGGAGAGACCCAGTACTTC	CASSRYITGGETQYF
.	TRBD1	TRBV29-1	TRBJ2-7	TGCAGCGTGGACGGGACAGGGGCTGACTACGAGCAGTACTTC	CSVDGTGADYEQYF
.	TRBD1	TRBV7-9	TRBJ1-3	TGTGCCAGCAGCTTTCGGGACAGGGACCTGGACACCATATATTTT	CASSFRDRDLDTIYF
.	TRBD2	TRBV19	TRBJ2-7	TGTGCCAGTAGTATGGGGCTAGCGGAGGTATACGAGCAGTACTTC	CASSMGLAEVYEQYF
.	TRBD1	TRBV28	TRBJ2-7	TGTGCCAGCAGACAGGGGTACAGCTCCTACGAGCAGTACTTC	CASRQGYSSYEQYF
once	.	TRBV5-1	TRBJ2-5	TGCGCCAGCAGCTCCCGGCCTGCTAGACAAGAGACCCAGTACTTC	CASSSRPARQETQYF
.	.	TRBV7-6	TRBJ2-7	TGTGCCAGCAGCAACACAGGGTGGGAGCAGTACTTC	CASSNTGWEQYF
.	.	TRBV30	TRBJ1-2	TGTGCCTGGAGTGTAACCAGGGAGGGAGGCTACACCTTC	CAWSVTREGGYTF
.	.	TRBV7-9	TRBJ2-1	TGTGCCAGCAGCTTAACCTTAAGGTCTATATACAATGAGCAGTTCTTC	CASSLTLRSIYNEQFF